The 28 T cell receptor beta chains in this list originate from one sample, sequenced in a study of cytomegalovirus exposure and HLA in healthy donors. Both 60 Vbeta primers and 13 Jbeta primers went into the PCR. Method: immunoSEQ multiplex PCR; TCRdb's copy keeps in-frame clones and lacks some. Of around 190,000 clones detected, 70% to 80% appear once; the ten largest clones hold 13% to 15%. Material: PBMCs. The receptor set was obtained from a woman between 25 and 40 years old in good health and CMV-seropositive.

The CDR3 DNA reads as TGTGCCAGCAGCCGGGGAGGGCAAAGCTCCTACGAGCAGTACTTC. Translating it yields CASSRGGQSSYEQYF. The chain recombines TRBV5-4 with TRBJ2-7; 7 nucleotides match TRBD2. Germline CDR1 reads SGHNT; CDR2 reads YYREEE (reference sequence). Trimming removed 4 bases from V and 0 bases from J; junction bases left unmatched: 7. The CDR3 runs 15 residues. The full variable domain, in which reference TRBV5-4 and TRBJ2-7 provide the parts outside the CDR3, is ETGVTQSPTHLIKTRGQQVTLRCSSQSGHNTVSWYQQALGQGPQFIFQYYREEENGRGNFPPRFSGLQFPNYSSELNVNALELDDSALYLCASSRGGQSSYEQYFGPGTRLTVT.

This clone came up a few times. The CDR3 sequence: CASSPGVGSPLHF. The CDR3 nucleotides are TGTGCCAGTAGTCCAGGGGTAGGTTCACCCCTCCACTTT. This chain links TRBV19 with TRBJ1-6, with D maybe TRBD1 (6 bases). The V end was cut by 5 bases, the J end by 9 bases, with 11 bases between. Germline V gene data show CDR1 as LNHDA and CDR2 as SQIVND (reference sequence). The CDR3 runs 13 residues.

The V and J genes are TRBV6-5 and TRBJ1-2; no firm D call. Looked up from germline, CDR1 is MNHEY and CDR2 is SVGAGI. The CDR3 sequence is 12 residues long. V lost 5 bases, J lost 5 bases, and 9 bases lay in between. CDR3: CASSPQDYGYTF. The DNA of the CDR3 is TGTGCCAGCAGTCCACAAGATTATGGCTACACCTTC.

This clone came up once. This chain links TRBV5-1 with TRBJ1-1; D is perhaps TRBD1 (5 bases). V was pared by 2 bases and J by 9 bases, with 14 bases between. This CDR3 region has 13 residues. The germline V gene has CDR1 SGHRS and CDR2 YFSETQ. Written as DNA, the CDR3 is TGCGCCAGCAGCTTTGGAGGGGCGCTTAAAGCTTTCTTT. Residues: CASSFGGALKAFF.

This chain joins TRBV18 and TRBJ1-5, with D perhaps TRBD1 (6 bases). The CDR3 runs 13 residues. Per the germline V gene, CDR1 is KGHSH and CDR2 is LQKENI. Trimming cost V 3 bases and J 7 bases, with 10 bases left between them. The CDR3 DNA follows: TGTGCCAGCTCACCGGTTCAGGGGCAGCCCCAGCATTTT. Its protein is CASSPVQGQPQHF.

Comment on this clone: The junction departs from the called germline gene at one end, perhaps through a read error. The CDR3 is CASSPQQGRNSPLHF. The CDR3 DNA reads as TGTGCCAGCTCGCCACAACAGGGTCGGAATTCACCCCTCCACTTT. The rearrangement uses TRBV18 and TRBJ1-6; D possibly corresponds to TRBD1 (6 bases). The CDR3 consists of 15 residues. Germline CDR1 reads KGHSH; CDR2 reads LQKENI.

With regard to this clone: Its ends do not fully match the called genes, so a read error is possible. V usage is TRBV28 and J usage is TRBJ1-5; no definite D call. Germline CDR1 MDHEN, CDR2 SYDVKM. This CDR3 spans 15 amino acids. The CDR3 region has the DNA TGTGCCAGCAGTTTAGGGCCGTCTAGCTATCAGCCCCAGCATTTT. This encodes CASSLGPSSYQPQHF.

The rearrangement uses TRBV28 and TRBJ2-2; D call uncertain. Trimming took 8 bases from V and 1 from J, leaving 14 bases between them. Germline V gene lookup returns CDR1 MDHEN and CDR2 SYDVKM. This CDR3 comprises 15 residues. CDR3 amino acids: CASRATSGNTGELFF. The DNA of the CDR3 is TGTGCCAGCCGAGCTACCTCAGGGAACACCGGGGAGCTGTTTTTT.

The V gene is TRBV7-3, the J gene TRBJ2-2; a weak D match, TRBD1 (5 bases). Germline lookup yields CDR1 SGHTA and CDR2 FQGTGA. The V and J ends lost 3 bases and 8 bases respectively, with 7 bases between them. The CDR3 spans 12 residues. CDR3 region: CASSFRQGELFF. The CDR3 DNA reads as TGTGCCAGCAGCTTCAGACAGGGGGAGCTGTTTTTT.

The V call is TRBV10-3, the J call TRBJ2-1, with TRBD2 matching over 13 bases. CDR1 and CDR2 from the germline V gene are ENHRY and SYGVKD. V shed 4 bases, J shed 4 bases, and the junction held 4 bases outside the gene matches. CDR3 length equals 16 residues. Written as DNA, the CDR3 is TGTGCCATCAGTGGGACTAGCGGGAGTTCGTACAATGAGCAGTTCTTC. Translating gives CAISGTSGSSYNEQFF.

This clone was seen a handful of times. V usage is TRBV7-2 and J usage is TRBJ2-7; possibly TRBD1 for D (6 bases). CDR1 and CDR2 (germline): SGHTA, FQGNSA. This CDR3 has 14 amino acids. The germline V and J ends were trimmed by 5 bases and 1 base, with 12 bases remaining between them. The CDR3 sequence: CASSIRGGSYEQYF. CDR3 nucleotide sequence: TGTGCCAGCAGCATCCGAGGGGGTTCCTACGAGCAGTACTTC.

The chain has TRBV28 and TRBJ1-5; a possible D gene is TRBD1 (6 bases). The CDR3 length is 14 residues. Germline V gives CDR1 MDHEN, CDR2 SYDVKM. Trimming took 3 bases from V and 3 from J, leaving 9 bases between them. The CDR3 DNA follows: TGTGCCAGCAGTTTGCACAGGGACAATCAGCCCCAGCATTTT. Protein product: CASSLHRDNQPQHF.

The chain has TRBV4-1 and TRBJ2-7, with 12 bases lining up with TRBD2. Trimming removed 5 bases from V and 4 bases from J; junction bases left unmatched: 3. CDR1 MGHRA and CDR2 YSYEKL come from the germline V gene. The CDR3 contains 14 residues. This CDR3 is CASSSLAGGYEQYF. DNA for the CDR3: TGCGCCAGCAGCTCACTAGCGGGAGGTTACGAGCAGTACTTC.

This clone came up a few times. V usage is TRBV4-1 and J usage is TRBJ1-5; D is possibly TRBD1 (5 bases). Germline CDR1 reads MGHRA; CDR2 reads YSYEKL. Trimming left V 4 bases short and J 4 bases short, with 14 bases between. This CDR3 is 15 amino acids long. CDR3 coding DNA: TGCGCCAGCAGCCCGGACGGGGGATCTAATCAGCCCCAGCATTTT. Its translation: CASSPDGGSNQPQHF.

This sequence joins TRBV2 and TRBJ2-7; 14 bases match TRBD2. The CDR3 contains 16 residues. J was trimmed by 1 base and V by 4 bases; bases with no gene match: 3. Germline V lookup: CDR1 SNHLY, CDR2 FYNNEI. CDR3 DNA sequence: TGTGCCAGCAGTGCGGGACTAGCGGGGGATTCCTACGAGCAGTACTTC. Its protein product is CASSAGLAGDSYEQYF.

The V and J genes are TRBV28 and TRBJ1-3; D is undetermined. The CDR3 has 15 residues. Germline CDR1 reads MDHEN; CDR2 reads SYDVKM. Trimming removed 7 bases from V and 0 bases from J, with 13 bases in between. CDR3 amino acids: CASIADADSGNTIYF. The CDR3 DNA reads TGTGCCAGCATAGCGGACGCCGACTCTGGAAACACCATATATTTT.

This clone has only a few counts. CDR3 amino acids: CASSVSGGPDNEQFF. The CDR3 DNA sequence: TGTGCCAGCAGTGTGAGCGGGGGGCCTGACAATGAGCAGTTCTTC. V is TRBV6-6 and J is TRBJ2-1; 9 nucleotides align to TRBD2. V was clipped by 5 bases and J by 5 bases; unmatched bases: 7. Germline loops: CDR1 MNHNY, CDR2 SVGAGI (reference sequence). CDR3 size: 15 residues.

This clone has more than one count but fewer than ten. The V gene is TRBV28, the J gene TRBJ2-5; D is perhaps TRBD1 (6 bases). V gave up 6 bases and J gave up 0 bases, with 11 bases separating them. The CDR3 loop spans 14 amino acids. The V gene's germline CDR1 is MDHEN and CDR2 SYDVKM. The CDR3, as DNA: TGTGCCAGCAGCCCAGGGGACAACCAAGAGACCCAGTACTTC. Protein: CASSPGDNQETQYF.

The genes are TRBV28 and TRBJ2-5; TRBD2 matches at 9 bases. Per germline, CDR1 MDHEN and CDR2 SYDVKM. After removal of 6 bases from V and 2 bases from J, the junction contained 10 bases not matched to a gene. This CDR3 region has 16 residues. The CDR3 DNA reads TGTGCCAGCAGCGTCCCGGGACTAGCCCTTCAAGAGACCCAGTACTTC. Translated, it gives CASSVPGLALQETQYF.

The chain links TRBV19 to TRBJ1-6, with TRBD1 matching over 7 bases. Germline-derived CDR1 and CDR2 are LNHDA and SQIVND (reference sequence). This CDR3 spans 15 amino acids. The J segment lost 9 bases and the V segment lost 4 bases, leaving 9 bases of the junction unmatched. The CDR3 protein is CASSTNRGGSSPLHF. In nucleotides, the CDR3 is TGTGCCAGTAGTACTAACAGGGGAGGTAGTTCACCCCTCCACTTT.

The chain links TRBV5-1 to TRBJ2-3; D remains ambiguous. The CDR3 spans 14 residues. The V end lost 2 bases, the J end lost 4 bases, and 11 bases lay between the germline ends. Per germline, CDR1 SGHRS and CDR2 YFSETQ. CDR3 in DNA: TGCGCCAGCAGCTTTTACGGTCGGGCAGATACGCAGTATTTT. The encoded protein is CASSFYGRADTQYF.

Concerning this clone itself: An end of the junction differs from the germline gene, which may be a read error. J is TRBJ2-7 and V is TRBV7-7, with D tentatively TRBD1 (5 bases). Looked up from germline, CDR1 is SSHAT and CDR2 is FNYEAQ (reference sequence). The CDR3 covers 15 residues. The CDR3 sequence: CASSLGAGPPYEQYF. CDR3 sequence (DNA): TGTGCTAGCAGCTTAGGGGCAGGGCCCCCTTACGAGCAGTACTTC.

In this sample, this clone turned up a few times. The V call is TRBV29-1, the J call TRBJ1-5; D remains ambiguous. The CDR3 covers 13 residues. V gave up 4 bases and J gave up 7 bases, with 14 bases separating them. Germline V gene sequence: CDR1 SQVTM, CDR2 ANQGSEA. The CDR3 DNA sequence: TGCAGCGTTGTAGGTAGTGGAGGGCAGCCCCAGCATTTT. Translated, it gives CSVVGSGGQPQHF.

The chain combines TRBV4-3 with TRBJ2-1; the match to TRBD2 covers 8 bases. This CDR3 spans 15 amino acids. In germline, CDR1 is LGHNA, CDR2 YSLEER. The ends lost 3 bases at V and 8 bases at J; junction bases unmatched: 9. The CDR3 DNA is TGCGCCAGCAGCCAGGGTAGCGGGATCGGGGATGAGCAGTTCTTC. This encodes CASSQGSGIGDEQFF.

The chain couples TRBV13 to TRBJ1-2; 7 positions agree with TRBD1. Trimming took 5 bases from V and 8 from J; bases not matched to a gene: 17. Germline loops: CDR1 PRHDT, CDR2 FYEKMQ (reference sequence). The CDR3 covers 16 residues. CDR3 DNA sequence: TGTGCCAGCAGCGTATTTCATCACCGGGACAGAGGAGGCTACACCTTC. Its protein is CASSVFHHRDRGGYTF.

J is TRBJ1-1 and V is TRBV9, with a possible D match to TRBD1 (5 bases). The CDR3 loop spans 15 amino acids. V was pared by 3 bases and J by 0 bases, with 12 bases between. The V gene's germline CDR1 is SGDLS and CDR2 YYNGEE. The CDR3 here is CASSASGGVNTEAFF. The DNA for the CDR3 is TGTGCCAGCAGCGCTTCGGGGGGGGTGAACACTGAAGCTTTCTTT.

This clone was counted only a few times. This sequence joins TRBV7-9 and TRBJ2-7; D remains ambiguous. CDR1 is SEHNR, CDR2 FQNEAQ, per germline (reference sequence). Trimming cost V 1 base and J 3 bases, with 10 bases left between them. This CDR3 spans 14 amino acids. The chain's CDR3 is CASSLGALDYEQYF. CDR3 bases: TGTGCCAGCAGCTTAGGGGCACTGGACTACGAGCAGTACTTC.

The CDR3 nucleotides are TGTGCCAGCAGGTGGCGGGGAGACAATGAGCAGTTCTTC. Protein: CASRWRGDNEQFF. This chain uses TRBV7-8 with TRBJ2-1; possibly TRBD2 for D (6 bases). This CDR3 contains 13 residues. Germline CDR1 SGHVS, CDR2 FQNEAQ. V lost 6 bases, J lost 5 bases, and 11 bases lay in between.